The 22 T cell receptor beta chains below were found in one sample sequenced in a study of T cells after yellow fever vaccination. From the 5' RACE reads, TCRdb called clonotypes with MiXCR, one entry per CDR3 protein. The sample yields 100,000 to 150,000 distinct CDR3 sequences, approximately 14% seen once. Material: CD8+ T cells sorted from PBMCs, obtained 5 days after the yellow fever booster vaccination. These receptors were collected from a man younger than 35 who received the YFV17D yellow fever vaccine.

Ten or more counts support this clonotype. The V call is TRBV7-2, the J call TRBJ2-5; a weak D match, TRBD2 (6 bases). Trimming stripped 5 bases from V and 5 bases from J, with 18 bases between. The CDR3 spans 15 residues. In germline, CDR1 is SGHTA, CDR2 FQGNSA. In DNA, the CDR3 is TGTGCCAGCAGCCAACAGCGGGCCCCCGAGGAGACCCAGTACTTC. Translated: CASSQQRAPEETQYF.

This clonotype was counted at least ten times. The CDR3, as DNA: TGCGCCAGCAGCCAAGATCAGTTCTCGGAGACAGGGGGCCCAGATACGCAGTATTTT. Its protein product is CASSQDQFSETGGPDTQYF. V usage is TRBV4-1 and J usage is TRBJ2-3; 10 nucleotides agree with TRBD1. This CDR3 has 19 residues. Trimming took 0 bases from V and 4 from J; bases not matched to a gene: 13. The V gene's germline CDR1 is MGHRA and CDR2 YSYEKL.

The CDR3 sequence: CASSQGQGRNEQFF. As DNA, the CDR3 is TGTGCCAGCAGCCAAGGACAGGGTCGGAATGAGCAGTTCTTC. The chain links TRBV4-2 to TRBJ2-1, with 7 nucleotides matching TRBD1. Germline V gene sequence: CDR1 LGHNA, CDR2 YNFKEQ. The CDR3 contains 14 residues. J was trimmed by 7 bases and V by 1 base; bases with no gene match: 4.

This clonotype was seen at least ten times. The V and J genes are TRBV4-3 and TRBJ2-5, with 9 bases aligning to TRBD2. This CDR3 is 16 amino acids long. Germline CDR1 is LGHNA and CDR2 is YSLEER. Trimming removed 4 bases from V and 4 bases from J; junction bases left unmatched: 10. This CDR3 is CASSPTYSGGGETQYF. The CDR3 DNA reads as TGCGCCAGCAGCCCAACCTATAGCGGGGGAGGAGAGACCCAGTACTTC.

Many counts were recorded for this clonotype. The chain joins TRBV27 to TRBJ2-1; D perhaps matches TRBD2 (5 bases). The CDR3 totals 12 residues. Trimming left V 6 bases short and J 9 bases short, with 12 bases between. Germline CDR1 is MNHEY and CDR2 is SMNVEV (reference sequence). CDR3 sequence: CASSWRNGEQFF. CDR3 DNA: TGTGCCAGCAGCTGGAGGAATGGTGAGCAGTTCTTC.

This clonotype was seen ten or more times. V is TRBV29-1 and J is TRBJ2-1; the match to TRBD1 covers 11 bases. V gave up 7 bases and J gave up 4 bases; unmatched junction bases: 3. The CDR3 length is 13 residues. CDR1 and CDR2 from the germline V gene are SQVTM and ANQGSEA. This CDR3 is CSAGTGGYNEQFF. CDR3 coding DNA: TGCAGCGCCGGGACAGGGGGGTACAATGAGCAGTTCTTC.

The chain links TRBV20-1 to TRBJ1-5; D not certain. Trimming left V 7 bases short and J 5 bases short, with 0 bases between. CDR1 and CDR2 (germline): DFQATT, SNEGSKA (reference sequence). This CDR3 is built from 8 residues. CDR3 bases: TGCAGTGATCAGCCCCAGCATTTT. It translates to CSDQPQHF.

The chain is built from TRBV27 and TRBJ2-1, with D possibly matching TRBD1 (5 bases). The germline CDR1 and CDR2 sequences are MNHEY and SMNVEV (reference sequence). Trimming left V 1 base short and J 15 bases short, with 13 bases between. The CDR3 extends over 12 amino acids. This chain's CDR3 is CASSLLGRAPFF. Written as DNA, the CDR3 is TGTGCCAGCAGTTTATTGGGCAGGGCTCCGTTCTTC.

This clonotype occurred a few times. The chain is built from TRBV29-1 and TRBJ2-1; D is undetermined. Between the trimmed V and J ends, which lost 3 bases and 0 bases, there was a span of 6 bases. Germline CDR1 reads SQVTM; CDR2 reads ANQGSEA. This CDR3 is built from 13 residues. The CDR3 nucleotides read TGCAGCGTTGACAGCTACTCCTACAATGAGCAGTTCTTC. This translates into CSVDSYSYNEQFF.

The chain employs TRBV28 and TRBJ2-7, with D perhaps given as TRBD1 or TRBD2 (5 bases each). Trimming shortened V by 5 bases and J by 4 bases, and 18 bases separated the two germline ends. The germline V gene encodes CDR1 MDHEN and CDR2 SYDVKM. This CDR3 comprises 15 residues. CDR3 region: CASSSPRTGQYEQYV. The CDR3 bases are TGTGCCAGCAGTAGCCCCAGGACGGGGCAGTACGAGCAGTACGTC.

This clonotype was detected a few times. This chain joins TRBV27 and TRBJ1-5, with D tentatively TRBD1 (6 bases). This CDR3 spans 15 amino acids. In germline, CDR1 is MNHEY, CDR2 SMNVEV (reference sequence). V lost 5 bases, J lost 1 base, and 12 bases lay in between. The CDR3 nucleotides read TGTGCCAGCAGTCTAGGGGGACGGAGCAATCAGCCCCAGCATTTT. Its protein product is CASSLGGRSNQPQHF.

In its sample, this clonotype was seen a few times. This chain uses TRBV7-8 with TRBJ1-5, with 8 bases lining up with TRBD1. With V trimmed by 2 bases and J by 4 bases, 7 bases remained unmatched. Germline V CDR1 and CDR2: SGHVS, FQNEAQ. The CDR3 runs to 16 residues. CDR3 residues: CASSLMQGAMNQPQHF. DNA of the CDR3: TGTGCCAGCAGCTTAATGCAGGGGGCGATGAATCAGCCCCAGCATTTT.

The CDR3 is CASSQDTGLALTLPDTQYF. In DNA form, the CDR3 reads TGTGCCAGCAGCCAAGATACGGGACTAGCACTAACCCTTCCAGATACGCAGTATTTT. The chain has TRBV3-1 and TRBJ2-3; TRBD2 agrees at 9 bases. V shed 0 bases, J shed 4 bases, and the junction held 14 bases outside the gene matches. The CDR3 is 19 residues long. Germline V CDR1 and CDR2: LGHDT, YNNKEL (reference sequence).

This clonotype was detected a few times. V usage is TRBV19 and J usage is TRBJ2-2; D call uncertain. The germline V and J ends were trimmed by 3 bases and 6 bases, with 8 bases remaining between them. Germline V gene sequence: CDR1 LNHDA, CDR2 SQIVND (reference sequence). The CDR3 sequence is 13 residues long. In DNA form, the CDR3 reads TGTGCCAGTAGTATGAGGAGTTCCGGGGAGCTGTTTTTT. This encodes CASSMRSSGELFF.

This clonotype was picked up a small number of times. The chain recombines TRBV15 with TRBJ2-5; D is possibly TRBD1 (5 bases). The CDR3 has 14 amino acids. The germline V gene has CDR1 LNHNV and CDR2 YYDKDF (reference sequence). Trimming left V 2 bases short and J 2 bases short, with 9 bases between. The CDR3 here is CATSRTGPQETQYF. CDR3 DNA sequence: TGTGCCACCAGCAGAACAGGTCCACAAGAGACCCAGTACTTC.

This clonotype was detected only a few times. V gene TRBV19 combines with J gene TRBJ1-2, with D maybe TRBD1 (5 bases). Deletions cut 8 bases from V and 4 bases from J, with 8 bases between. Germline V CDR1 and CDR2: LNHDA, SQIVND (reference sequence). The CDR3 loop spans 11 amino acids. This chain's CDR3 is CASGTGYGYTF. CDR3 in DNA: TGTGCCAGTGGTACAGGCTATGGCTACACCTTC.

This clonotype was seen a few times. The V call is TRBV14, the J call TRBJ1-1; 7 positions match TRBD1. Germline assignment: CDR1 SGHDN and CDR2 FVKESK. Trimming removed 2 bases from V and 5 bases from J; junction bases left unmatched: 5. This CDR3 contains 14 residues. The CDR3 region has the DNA TGTGCCAGCAGCCAAACACAGGGGAGTACTGAAGCTTTCTTT. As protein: CASSQTQGSTEAFF.

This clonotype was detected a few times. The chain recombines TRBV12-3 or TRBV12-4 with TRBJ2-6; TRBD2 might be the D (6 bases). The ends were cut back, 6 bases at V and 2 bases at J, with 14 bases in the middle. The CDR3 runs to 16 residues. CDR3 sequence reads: CASSFSPGAGANVLTF. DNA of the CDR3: TGTGCCAGCAGCTTCTCCCCGGGGGCTGGGGCCAACGTCCTGACTTTC.

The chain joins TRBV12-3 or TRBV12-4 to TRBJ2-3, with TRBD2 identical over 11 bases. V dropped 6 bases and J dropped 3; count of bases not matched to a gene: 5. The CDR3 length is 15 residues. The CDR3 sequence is CASSPSGGRTDTQYF. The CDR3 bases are TGTGCCAGCAGCCCTAGCGGGGGGCGAACAGATACGCAGTATTTT.

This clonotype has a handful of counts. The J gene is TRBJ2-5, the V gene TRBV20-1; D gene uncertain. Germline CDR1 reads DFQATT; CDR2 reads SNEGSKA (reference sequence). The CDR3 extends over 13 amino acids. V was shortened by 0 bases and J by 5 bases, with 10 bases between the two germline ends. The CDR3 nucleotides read TGCAGTGCTAGAGAATGGCAATCGGAGACCCAGTACTTC. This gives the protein CSAREWQSETQYF.

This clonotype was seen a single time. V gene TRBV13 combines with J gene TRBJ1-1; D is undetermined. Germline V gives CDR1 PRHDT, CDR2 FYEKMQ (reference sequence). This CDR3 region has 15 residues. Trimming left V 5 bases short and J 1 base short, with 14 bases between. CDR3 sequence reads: CASSPVGIGNTEAFF. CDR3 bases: TGTGCCAGCAGCCCCGTAGGGATCGGGAACACTGAAGCTTTCTTT.

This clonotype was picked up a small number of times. CDR3 loop: CASSYGTGLTYEQYF. The CDR3 nucleotides are TGTGCCAGCAGCTATGGAACAGGGCTCACCTACGAGCAGTACTTC. V gene TRBV27 combines with J gene TRBJ2-7, with a possible D match to TRBD1 (6 bases). Looked up from germline, CDR1 is MNHEY and CDR2 is SMNVEV (reference sequence). V was cut by 6 bases and J by 2 bases, with 17 bases left in between. This CDR3 is built from 15 residues.